Each of the 16 T cell receptor beta chains below was sequenced from the same sample in a study of human T cells and chemical hapten exposure. Time point noted: patch test 1, 2 weeks after DPC sensitization. Indicated treatment: therapeutic diphenylcyclopropenone sensitization with weekly scalp DPC. One entry per CDR3 protein, called by TCRdb with MiXCR from the RACE reads. The data show about 120,000 distinct CDR3 sequences, roughly an eighth seen once. Sequences were derived from whole blood, sampled in connection with sensitization to the hapten diphenylcyclopropenone (DPC). Source of these receptors: a man between 18 and 29 years old with alopecia areata. Some clones in this sample may be carry-over from other donors' samples.

This sequence joins TRBV12-3 or TRBV12-4 and TRBJ2-3, with D possibly TRBD1 on 6 matching bases. Trimming took off 1 base at V and 0 bases at J, with 8 bases between the two ends. The length of the CDR3 is 15 residues. The CDR3 bases are TGTGCCAGCAGTTTAGAGGGACAAAGCACAGATACGCAGTATTTT. It encodes CASSLEGQSTDTQYF.

The chain combines TRBV20-1 with TRBJ1-2; no clear D gene. The CDR3 consists of 12 residues. The germline V gene has CDR1 DFQATT and CDR2 SNEGSKA (reference sequence). V gave up 7 bases and J gave up 2 bases, with 11 bases separating them. CDR3 coding DNA: TGCAGTGAAGGAGTGGTGAACTATGGCTACACCTTC. Protein: CSEGVVNYGYTF.

This clonotype was observed a handful of times. This chain connects TRBV3-1 to TRBJ1-2; D not certain. This CDR3 region has 13 residues. The germline V gene encodes CDR1 LGHDT and CDR2 YNNKEL (reference sequence). Between the trimmed V and J ends, which lost 3 bases and 0 bases, there was a span of 5 bases. This CDR3 reads CASSQETNYGYTF. The CDR3 DNA follows: TGTGCCAGCAGCCAGGAAACTAACTATGGCTACACCTTC.

This clonotype was found a few times. The V gene is TRBV10-2, the J gene TRBJ1-1; TRBD1 aligns across 12 bases. Germline CDR1 and CDR2: WSHSY and SAAADI. The CDR3 spans 16 residues. The J segment lost 2 bases and the V segment lost 8 bases, leaving 9 bases of the junction unmatched. For the CDR3, the DNA is TGCGCCAGCGGGGACAGGGGGCCTAACGCCAACACTGAAGCTTTCTTT. It translates to CASGDRGPNANTEAFF.

This clonotype has a count of ten or more. The chain carries TRBV7-3 and TRBJ1-2; tentatively, D is TRBD1 (5 bases). The CDR3 has 14 amino acids. The germline V gene encodes CDR1 SGHTA and CDR2 FQGTGA. V lost 1 base to trimming and J lost 4 bases, with 10 bases between them. The CDR3 protein is CASSLMGDPYGYTF. The CDR3 region has the DNA TGTGCCAGCAGCTTAATGGGGGACCCCTATGGCTACACCTTC.

This clonotype was observed once. The chain recombines TRBV7-9 with TRBJ1-3; D not resolved. The CDR3 is 16 amino acids. From germline, CDR1 is SEHNR and CDR2 FQNEAQ (reference sequence). With 5 bases removed from V and 1 base from J, the gap between germline ends came to 15 bases. CDR3 coding DNA: TGTGCCAGCAGCCACGACCTCCCTGGGTCTGGAAACACCATATATTTT. Amino acid sequence: CASSHDLPGSGNTIYF.

This chain joins TRBV24-1 and TRBJ2-7; TRBD1 agrees at 8 bases. CDR3 length equals 16 residues. Trimming cost V 4 bases and J 2 bases; bases outside gene matches: 9. Germline V CDR1 and CDR2: KGHDR, SFDVKD. The CDR3 sequence is CATSDRTGTGAYEQYF. CDR3 nucleotide sequence: TGTGCCACCAGTGACAGAACCGGGACAGGCGCCTACGAGCAGTACTTC.

This clonotype showed up just a few times. Its ends do not fully match the called genes, so a read error is possible. The rearrangement joins TRBV4-3 to TRBJ1-2, with a possible D match to TRBD1 (5 bases). CDR3 length equals 14 residues. Germline V CDR1 and CDR2: LGHNA, YSLEER. The CDR3 DNA is TGCCCCAGCAGCCAAGATACGACAGTCTATGGCTACACCTTC. Its translation: CPSSQDTTVYGYTF.

The chain combines TRBV19 with TRBJ2-5; unclear D gene. V was clipped by 4 bases and J by 10 bases, with 19 bases between them. The germline CDR1 and CDR2 sequences are LNHDA and SQIVND (reference sequence). The CDR3 has 14 residues. The CDR3 is CASSKPGRLVVQYF. The CDR3 nucleotides read TGTGCCAGTAGTAAGCCCGGGCGTCTAGTTGTCCAGTACTTC.

Comment on this clonotype: Compared with germline, one end of the junction differs, possibly owing to a read error. The CDR3 coding sequence is TGTGCCAGCAGCACCCTCCCCTTCGGGGGGGCCTACTATGAGCAGTTCTTC. Protein: CASSTLPFGGAYYEQFF. The genes are TRBV6-2 or TRBV6-3 and TRBJ2-1, with 8 bases identical to TRBD2. Germline loops: CDR1 MNHEY, CDR2 SVGEGT. The CDR3 spans 17 residues.

This clonotype was observed many times. This rearrangement joins TRBV21-1 to TRBJ2-3; TRBD1 is the table's D call and was not checked against the DNA. TRBV21-1 is annotated as a pseudogene. CDR3 size: 12 residues. CDR3 nucleotide sequence: TGTGCCAGCAGCGGGGGAAGAGATACGCAGTATTTT. This encodes CASSGGRDTQYF.

This clonotype was picked up a small number of times. This chain connects TRBV7-3 to TRBJ2-2; 7 nucleotides line up with TRBD1. There are 15 residues in the CDR3. Per the germline V gene, CDR1 is SGHTA and CDR2 is FQGTGA. V lost 5 bases to trimming and J lost 7 bases; unmatched junction nucleotides: 10. In DNA form, the CDR3 reads TGTGCCAGCAGCCCCGCCGGGACAGTGAACGGGGAGCTGTTTTTT. It translates to CASSPAGTVNGELFF.

This clonotype was observed a few times. V is TRBV20-1 and J is TRBJ2-3, with 8 bases aligning to TRBD2. V lost 4 bases to trimming and J lost 1 base; unmatched junction nucleotides: 4. Looked up from germline, CDR1 is DFQATT and CDR2 is SNEGSKA (reference sequence). The CDR3 extends over 14 amino acids. The DNA of the CDR3 is TGCAGTGCTATTAGCGGGGCGGGCACAGATACGCAGTATTTT. This encodes CSAISGAGTDTQYF.

This chain uses TRBV12-3 or TRBV12-4 with TRBJ2-1; 8 bases line up with TRBD2. This CDR3 has 14 amino acids. V lost 2 bases to trimming and J lost 7 bases; unmatched junction nucleotides: 4. The CDR3 reads CASSLISGNNEQFF. CDR3 nucleotide sequence: TGTGCCAGCAGTTTAATTAGCGGGAATAATGAGCAGTTCTTC.

The chain employs TRBV29-1 and TRBJ2-7; 9 nucleotides match TRBD1. V gave up 3 bases and J gave up 2 bases; unmatched junction bases: 5. The CDR3 runs to 14 residues. From germline, CDR1 is SQVTM and CDR2 ANQGSEA. The CDR3 protein is CSVDHRGRPYEQYF. The CDR3 bases are TGCAGCGTTGACCACAGGGGGCGACCCTACGAGCAGTACTTC.

The chain couples TRBV10-2 to TRBJ2-2; 9 bases match TRBD2. This CDR3 has 14 amino acids. Per germline, CDR1 WSHSY and CDR2 SAAADI. Trimming removed 9 bases from V and 0 bases from J; junction bases left unmatched: 2. The CDR3 sequence: CASRLAANTGELFF. DNA for the CDR3: TGCGCCAGTAGACTAGCGGCGAACACCGGGGAGCTGTTTTTT.